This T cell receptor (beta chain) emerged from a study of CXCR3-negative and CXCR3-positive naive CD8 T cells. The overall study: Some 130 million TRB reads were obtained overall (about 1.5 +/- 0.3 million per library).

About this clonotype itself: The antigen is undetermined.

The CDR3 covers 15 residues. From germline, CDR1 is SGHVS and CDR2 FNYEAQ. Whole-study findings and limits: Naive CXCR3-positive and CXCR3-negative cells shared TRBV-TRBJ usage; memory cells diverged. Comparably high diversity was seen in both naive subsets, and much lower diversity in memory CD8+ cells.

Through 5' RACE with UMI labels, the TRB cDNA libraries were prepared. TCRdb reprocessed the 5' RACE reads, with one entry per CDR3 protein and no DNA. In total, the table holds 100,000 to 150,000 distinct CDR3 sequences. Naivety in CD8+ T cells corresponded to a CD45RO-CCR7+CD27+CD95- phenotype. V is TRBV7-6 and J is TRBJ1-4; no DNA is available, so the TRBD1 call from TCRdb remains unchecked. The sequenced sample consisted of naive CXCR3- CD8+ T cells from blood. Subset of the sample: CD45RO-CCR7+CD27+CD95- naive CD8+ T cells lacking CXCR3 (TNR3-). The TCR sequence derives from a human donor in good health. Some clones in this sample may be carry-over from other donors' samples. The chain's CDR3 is CASSPRDREHEKLFF.